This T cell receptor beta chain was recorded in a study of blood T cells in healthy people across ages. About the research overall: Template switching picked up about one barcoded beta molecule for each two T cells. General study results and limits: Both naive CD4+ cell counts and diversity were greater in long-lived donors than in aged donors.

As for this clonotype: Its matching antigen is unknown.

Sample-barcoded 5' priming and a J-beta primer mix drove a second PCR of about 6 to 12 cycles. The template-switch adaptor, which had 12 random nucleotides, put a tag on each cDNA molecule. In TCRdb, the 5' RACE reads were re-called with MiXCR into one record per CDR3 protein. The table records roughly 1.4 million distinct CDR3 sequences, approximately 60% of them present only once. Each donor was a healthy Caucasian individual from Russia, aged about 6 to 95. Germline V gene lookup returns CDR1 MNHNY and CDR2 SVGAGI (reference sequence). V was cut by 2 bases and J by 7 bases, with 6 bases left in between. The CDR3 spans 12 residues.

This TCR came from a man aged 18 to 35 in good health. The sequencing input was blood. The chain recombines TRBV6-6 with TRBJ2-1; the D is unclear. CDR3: CASSYTRNEQFF. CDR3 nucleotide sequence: TGTGCCAGCAGTTACACCCGAAATGAGCAGTTCTTC.